This passage covers 16 T cell receptor beta chains from one sample sequenced in a study of T cell responses to AZD1222 COVID-19 vaccine. TCRdb's table, derived via immunoSEQ multiplex PCR, lists solely in-frame clones and lacks some. This sample has roughly 100,000 clones; around 92% occur once, and the top ten carry 45% to 55%. The specimen was peripheral blood, collected on day 0 of AZD1222 vaccination. These receptors were obtained from an adult in good health.

This chain connects TRBV18 to TRBJ1-1, with D perhaps matching TRBD1 (5 bases). The CDR3 covers 14 residues. Germline assignment: CDR1 KGHSH and CDR2 LQKENI. Trimming shortened V by 2 bases and J by 3 bases, and 10 bases separated the two germline ends. The DNA of the CDR3 is TGTGCCAGCTCACCAACTGTAGGGGACACTGAAGCTTTCTTT. Protein: CASSPTVGDTEAFF.

This clone was seen only once. The DNA of the CDR3 is TGTGCCAGCAGTTTCCTGGGATTGAATGAAAAACTGTTTTTT. This translates into CASSFLGLNEKLFF. The chain is built from TRBV28 and TRBJ1-4; D remains unclear. CDR3 size: 14 residues. Looked up from germline, CDR1 is MDHEN and CDR2 is SYDVKM. V shed 3 bases and J shed 5 bases, with 10 bases lying between them.

This chain uses TRBV28 with TRBJ2-1; D uncertain. There are 16 residues in the CDR3. Between the trimmed V and J ends, which lost 5 bases and 2 bases, there was a span of 16 bases. Germline V gene sequence: CDR1 MDHEN, CDR2 SYDVKM. CDR3 sequence reads: CASSPKGGPAYNEQFF. The CDR3 nucleotides read TGTGCCAGCAGTCCCAAGGGTGGACCAGCCTACAATGAGCAGTTCTTC.

This sequence joins TRBV7-8 and TRBJ2-7; D remains unclear. The CDR3 sequence is 14 residues long. The germline CDR1 and CDR2 sequences are SGHVS and FQNEAQ. V lost 5 bases to trimming and J lost 0 bases, with 11 bases between them. CDR3 coding DNA: TGTGCCAGCAGCCCCCGGCCCAGCTCCTACGAGCAGTACTTC. It translates to CASSPRPSSYEQYF. Combining the CDR3 with reference TRBV7-8 and TRBJ2-7 gives the whole variable domain GAGVSQSPRYKVAKRGQDVALRCDPISGHVSLFWYQQALGQGPEFLTYFQNEAQLDKSGLPSDRFFAERPEGSVSTLKIQRTQQEDSAVYLCASSPRPSSYEQYFGPGTRLTVT.

The chain uses TRBV28 and TRBJ1-1; 9 bases are a match to TRBD1. The CDR3 runs to 14 residues. The V and J ends lost 4 bases and 1 base, in that order; junction bases with no gene match: 1. Germline V gives CDR1 MDHEN, CDR2 SYDVKM. The CDR3 nucleotides are TGTGCCAGCAGTTCGACAGGGGGGAACACTGAAGCTTTCTTT. Encoded protein: CASSSTGGNTEAFF.

The CDR3 here is CASSDNTGFVEQFF. DNA for the CDR3: TGTGCCAGCAGCGACAACACAGGGTTCGTGGAGCAGTTCTTC. The chain links TRBV9 to TRBJ2-1; the D gene is possibly TRBD1 (6 bases). From germline, CDR1 is SGDLS and CDR2 YYNGEE. The CDR3 runs to 14 residues. V dropped 3 bases and J dropped 10 bases, with 17 bases sitting between them. Drawing the rest from reference TRBV9 and TRBJ2-1, the complete variable domain is DSGVTQTPKHLITATGQRVTLRCSPRSGDLSVYWYQQSLDQGLQFLIQYYNGEERAKGNILERFSAQQFPDLHSELNLSSLELGDSALYFCASSDNTGFVEQFFGPGTRLTVL.

V and J are TRBV6-6 and TRBJ2-1; maybe TRBD1 (6 bases). V was trimmed by 0 bases and J by 7 bases, leaving 13 bases between them. The CDR3 has 15 amino acids. CDR1 is MNHNY and CDR2 is SVGAGI in the germline V gene (reference sequence). Here the CDR3 reads CASSYSMGAMNEQFF. DNA of the CDR3: TGTGCCAGCAGTTACTCAATGGGGGCGATGAATGAGCAGTTCTTC.

The chain uses TRBV18 and TRBJ2-2; the D gene is possibly TRBD2 (6 bases). The CDR3 contains 15 residues. The V gene lost 0 bases and the J gene lost 2 bases, with 7 bases spanning the gap. The germline CDR1 and CDR2 sequences are KGHSH and LQKENI. CDR3: CASSPPGGNTGELFF. The CDR3 nucleotides are TGTGCCAGCTCACCACCGGGGGGAAACACCGGGGAGCTGTTTTTT.

The genes are TRBV7-8 and TRBJ1-2; D is undetermined. Germline V gives CDR1 SGHVS, CDR2 FQNEAQ. This CDR3 spans 13 amino acids. Trimming took off 5 bases at V and 4 bases at J, with 11 bases between the two ends. Written as DNA, the CDR3 is TGTGCCAGCAGCCCCGAGGAGCGCTATGGCTACACCTTC. Translation gives CASSPEERYGYTF.

The V gene is TRBV5-8, the J gene TRBJ2-2; D is perhaps TRBD1 (6 bases). The V end lost 7 bases, the J end lost 1 base, and 8 bases lay between the germline ends. The CDR3 has 13 amino acids. Germline CDR1 reads SGHTS; CDR2 reads YDEGEE. CDR3 DNA sequence: TGTGCCAGCTCGACAGGGAACACCGGGGAGCTGTTTTTT. This encodes CASSTGNTGELFF.

The rearrangement joins TRBV7-9 to TRBJ2-7, with D perhaps matching TRBD1 (6 bases). Germline V CDR1 and CDR2: SEHNR, FQNEAQ (reference sequence). The germline V and J ends were trimmed by 4 bases and 9 bases, with 10 bases remaining between them. The CDR3 is 11 amino acids. This CDR3 reads CASSSIGGQYF. DNA of the CDR3: TGTGCCAGCAGCTCAATAGGGGGGCAGTACTTC.

The chain employs TRBV7-2 and TRBJ2-7, with D possibly TRBD1 on 6 matching bases. The V and J ends lost 1 base and 1 base respectively, with 11 bases between them. Germline values: CDR1 SGHTA, CDR2 FQGNSA. The CDR3 runs to 15 residues. CDR3 residues: CASSLGYGQSYEQYF. CDR3 nucleotides: TGTGCCAGCAGCTTAGGATACGGACAGTCCTACGAGCAGTACTTC.

The V gene is TRBV7-9, the J gene TRBJ1-5; TRBD1 matches 8 bases. This CDR3 has 15 amino acids. The ends lost 1 base at V and 7 bases at J; junction bases unmatched: 6. Germline V CDR1 and CDR2: SEHNR, FQNEAQ (reference sequence). CDR3 sequence: CASSLGTGWGQPQHF. CDR3 sequence (DNA): TGTGCCAGCAGCTTAGGGACAGGGTGGGGGCAGCCCCAGCATTTT. Full variable domain (rest looked up from reference TRBV7-9 and TRBJ1-5): DTGVSQNPRHKITKRGQNVTFRCDPISEHNRLYWYRQTLGQGPEFLTYFQNEAQLEKSRLLSDRFSAERPKGSFSTLEIQRTEQGDSAMYLCASSLGTGWGQPQHFGDGTRLSIL.

A few counts support this clone. J is TRBJ2-3 and V is TRBV5-6, with unresolved D. V dropped 4 bases and J dropped 0 bases, with 6 bases sitting between them. Germline V gene sequence: CDR1 SGHDT, CDR2 YYEEEE. This CDR3 contains 13 residues. CDR3 sequence reads: CASSVGSTDTQYF. In DNA form, the CDR3 reads TGTGCCAGCAGCGTTGGAAGCACAGATACGCAGTATTTT.

CDR3 region: CASRGQGTDEQFF. In nucleotides, the CDR3 is TGTGCCAGTAGAGGACAGGGTACGGATGAGCAGTTCTTC. The V call is TRBV19, the J call TRBJ2-1; the match to TRBD1 covers 8 bases. The length of the CDR3 is 13 residues. With V trimmed by 6 bases and J by 8 bases, 6 bases remained unmatched. Germline loops: CDR1 LNHDA, CDR2 SQIVND (reference sequence).

The CDR3 DNA reads as TGTGCCAGCGGCGAGGGGGGGCCCCACAATGAGCAGTTCTTC. Its protein product is CASGEGGPHNEQFF. The V call is TRBV2, the J call TRBJ2-1; D may be TRBD2 (7 bases). Trimming took 8 bases from V and 5 from J, leaving 16 bases between them. Germline V gives CDR1 SNHLY, CDR2 FYNNEI. This CDR3 region has 14 residues.